These 15 T cell receptor beta chains share one sample of origin, sequenced in a study of blood T cell repertoires in COVID-19. Profiling relied on immunoSEQ multiplex PCR, and the TCRdb table lists in-frame clones only, not all of them. The sample has 15,000 to 20,000 clones, roughly 84% seen once. The sequenced sample consisted of peripheral blood. These receptors all come from a human donor in a cohort sampled during active COVID-19.

The rearrangement joins TRBV18 to TRBJ2-4; TRBD1 matches 10 bases. Unmatched junction bases numbered 7, after V lost 3 bases and J lost 8 bases. The germline CDR1 and CDR2 sequences are KGHSH and LQKENI. This CDR3 region has 15 residues. The CDR3 here is CASSPGQGGGDIQYF. The DNA of the CDR3 is TGTGCCAGCTCACCCGGACAGGGGGGAGGGGACATTCAGTACTTC.

This clone is a singleton in its sample. The J gene is TRBJ2-1, the V gene TRBV29-1; D is possibly TRBD1 (5 bases). The CDR3 loop spans 12 amino acids. Germline V gene data show CDR1 as SQVTM and CDR2 as ANQGSEA. V was clipped by 6 bases and J by 4 bases, with 10 bases between them. The CDR3 protein is CSVERGYNEQFF. Here the CDR3 DNA reads TGCAGCGTCGAAAGGGGATACAATGAGCAGTTCTTC.

V is TRBV9 and J is TRBJ2-2; D may be TRBD1 (6 bases). From germline, CDR1 is SGDLS and CDR2 YYNGEE. The V and J ends lost 4 bases and 2 bases respectively, with 9 bases between them. The CDR3 consists of 14 residues. For the CDR3, the DNA is TGTGCCAGCAGCCTGGGACAAAACACCGGGGAGCTGTTTTTT. This gives the protein CASSLGQNTGELFF.

The V and J genes are TRBV10-3 and TRBJ2-1; 15 bases agree with TRBD2. The CDR3 loop spans 19 amino acids. CDR1 ENHRY and CDR2 SYGVKD come from the germline V gene. Trimming cost V 0 bases and J 1 base; bases outside gene matches: 4. In DNA form, the CDR3 reads TGTGCCATCAGTGAGTCCGGGACTAGCGGGAGGAGGTCCTACAATGAGCAGTTCTTC. As protein: CAISESGTSGRRSYNEQFF.

The chain carries TRBV4-3 and TRBJ1-2, with D hard to call. Trimming took 0 bases from V and 4 from J, leaving 12 bases between them. The CDR3 runs to 15 residues. Germline V gene lookup returns CDR1 LGHNA and CDR2 YSLEER. The CDR3 nucleotides are TGCGCCAGCAGCCAAGATTGGCAGGCCTCCTATGGCTACACCTTC. Its protein is CASSQDWQASYGYTF.

This CDR3 is CASSEAGGPTDTQYF. The CDR3 DNA is TGTGCCAGCAGTGAAGCCGGCGGTCCCACAGATACGCAGTATTTT. The chain carries TRBV6-1 and TRBJ2-3, with unresolved D. Trimming shortened V by 0 bases and J by 2 bases, and 9 bases separated the two germline ends. In germline, CDR1 is MNHNS, CDR2 SASEGT. The CDR3 is made up of 15 amino acids.

V and J are TRBV19 and TRBJ1-1; D is uncertain. This CDR3 contains 16 residues. The V and J ends lost 5 bases and 0 bases respectively, with 16 bases between them. CDR1 and CDR2 (germline): LNHDA, SQIVND (reference sequence). The DNA for the CDR3 is TGTGCCAGTAGTCCCCTGGTAGGAGGGTTGAACACTGAAGCTTTCTTT. The encoded protein is CASSPLVGGLNTEAFF.

The CDR3 here is CASSFSVRDRSSYEQYF. The CDR3 DNA is TGCGCCAGCAGCTTCTCGGTAAGGGACAGGAGCTCCTACGAGCAGTACTTC. The chain couples TRBV4-1 to TRBJ2-7; 8 bases line up with TRBD1. V was clipped by 5 bases and J by 0 bases; unmatched bases: 12. This CDR3 contains 17 residues. The germline CDR1 and CDR2 sequences are MGHRA and YSYEKL.

The chain is built from TRBV18 and TRBJ2-3, with TRBD2 matching 12 bases. Germline V gives CDR1 KGHSH, CDR2 LQKENI. The CDR3 extends over 16 amino acids. J was trimmed by 5 bases and V by 2 bases; bases with no gene match: 5. The CDR3, as DNA: TGTGCCAGCTCACCAGGGCTAGCGGGAGGGGAAGATACGCAGTATTTT. Its translation is CASSPGLAGGEDTQYF.

This chain uses TRBV19 with TRBJ2-3; 8 positions agree with TRBD2. The CDR3 is made up of 15 amino acids. Per the germline V gene, CDR1 is LNHDA and CDR2 is SQIVND (reference sequence). Trimming removed 5 bases from V and 6 bases from J; junction bases left unmatched: 10. CDR3 loop: CASSLPSGGRDTQYF. CDR3 DNA: TGTGCCAGTAGTCTCCCGAGCGGGGGAAGGGATACGCAGTATTTT.

The chain is built from TRBV7-2 and TRBJ2-3; possible D gene TRBD2, 6 bases. V lost 0 bases and J lost 4, with 11 bases in between. Germline V lookup: CDR1 SGHTA, CDR2 FQGNSA. This CDR3 is built from 15 residues. The CDR3 sequence: CASSLAALASDTQYF. The CDR3 DNA sequence: TGTGCCAGCAGCTTAGCGGCACTAGCATCAGATACGCAGTATTTT.

This clone is medium-sized within its sample. The V and J genes are TRBV19 and TRBJ1-4; 11 nucleotides agree with TRBD1. The germline gives CDR1 LNHDA, CDR2 SQIVND (reference sequence). The CDR3 has 16 amino acids. Trimming removed 4 bases from V and 5 bases from J; junction bases left unmatched: 6. The CDR3 DNA follows: TGTGCCAGTAGTAGCCCTCGGGACAGGGGGAATGAAAAACTGTTTTTT. It is translated as CASSSPRDRGNEKLFF.

The V and J genes are TRBV3-1 (or the pseudogene TRBV3-2) and TRBJ2-1; 12 bases match TRBD2. V was pared by 0 bases and J by 6 bases, with 3 bases of the junction left unmatched. The germline V gene encodes CDR1 LGHDT and CDR2 YNNKEL (reference sequence). This CDR3 contains 16 residues. DNA of the CDR3: TGTGCCAGCAGCCAAGAGACTAGCGGGAGCGCCAATGAGCAGTTCTTC. It specifies CASSQETSGSANEQFF.

The rearrangement links TRBV27 to TRBJ2-7; no firm D call. From germline, CDR1 is MNHEY and CDR2 SMNVEV (reference sequence). Deletions cut 4 bases from V and 1 base from J, with 11 bases between. The CDR3 is 14 residues long. The CDR3 region has the DNA TGTGCCAGCAGTTCCCTCCGGCGGTCCTACGAGCAGTACTTC. It codes for CASSSLRRSYEQYF.

V and J are TRBV5-4 and TRBJ2-1, with 12 bases aligning to TRBD2. The ends lost 3 bases at V and 5 bases at J; junction bases unmatched: 9. Germline V lookup: CDR1 SGHNT, CDR2 YYREEE (reference sequence). This CDR3 is built from 17 residues. The CDR3 DNA follows: TGTGCCAGCAGCTGGAGACAGGGACTAGCGGGCAACAATGAGCAGTTCTTC. This translates into CASSWRQGLAGNNEQFF.